A selection of T cell receptor beta chains follows, all from one sample in a study of siplizumab effects on memory and regulatory T cells. Sequenced by immunoSEQ multiplex PCR; TCRdb stores in-frame clones only, minus some. Here the sample spans some 100,000 clones, about 90% being singletons. The sample comprised CD4+ T cells sorted from blood. These receptors were taken from a human donor in good health. Some clones in this sample may be carry-over from other donors' samples. Both conserved end residues are part of each CDR3. D genes are given only for firm matches. Not all rows give a size; the values are once, few, many and, for expanded clones, a class.

J gene,D gene,clone size,V gene,CDR3 protein,CDR3 DNA
TRBJ1-1,TRBD1,.,TRBV23-1,CASSQPGTDLNTEAFF,TGCGCCAGCAGTCAGCCCGGGACAGACCTGAACACTGAAGCTTTCTTT
TRBJ1-1,.,few,TRBV30,CAPDDGEEAFF,TGTGCCCCGGACGACGGTGAAGAAGCTTTCTTT
TRBJ2-5,.,.,TRBV4-1,CASSQDLRVMETQYF,TGCGCCAGCAGCCAAGATCTTCGAGTTATGGAGACCCAGTACTTC
TRBJ1-2,.,.,TRBV14,CASSQVIRKRFGYTF,TGTGCCAGCAGCCAAGTAATCCGGAAGAGGTTTGGCTACACCTTC
TRBJ2-1,.,.,TRBV6-1,CASSDGNYNEQFF,TGTGCCAGCAGTGACGGGAATTACAATGAGCAGTTCTTC
TRBJ2-1,.,.,TRBV6-1,CASNRDGNNEQFF,TGTGCCAGCAACCGGGACGGAAACAATGAGCAGTTCTTC
TRBJ2-5,.,.,TRBV18,CASSPIQETQYF,TGTGCCAGCTCACCGATCCAAGAGACCCAGTACTTC
TRBJ2-5,.,.,TRBV6-4,CASKIRGKETQYF,TGTGCCAGCAAGATACGGGGCAAAGAGACCCAGTACTTC
TRBJ1-2,.,.,TRBV6-6,CASSPGGRSDYGYTF,TGTGCCAGCAGCCCGGGGGGAAGATCCGACTATGGCTACACCTTC
TRBJ1-4,.,.,TRBV25-1,CASSGFTGFNEKLFF,TGTGCCAGCAGTGGATTCACAGGGTTTAATGAAAAACTGTTTTTT
TRBJ2-7,.,.,TRBV5-1,CASRKEAYEQYF,TGCGCCAGCAGAAAGGAGGCCTACGAGCAGTACTTC
TRBJ1-1,.,.,TRBV2,CASSVRDTEAFF,TGTGCCAGCAGTGTCAGGGACACTGAAGCTTTCTTT
TRBJ1-3,TRBD1,few,TRBV11-3,CASSLQTGAGNTIYF,TGTGCCAGCAGCTTACAGACAGGGGCCGGAAACACCATATATTTT
TRBJ2-3,.,.,TRBV5-1,CASSLRASTDTQYF,TGCGCCAGCAGCCTGAGAGCTAGCACAGATACGCAGTATTTT
TRBJ2-1,TRBD1,once,TRBV18,CASSPDRADNEQFF,TGTGCCAGCTCCCCGGACAGGGCAGACAATGAGCAGTTCTTC
TRBJ1-1,TRBD1,.,TRBV29-1,CSVEGDRGITEAFF,TGCAGCGTTGAAGGGGACAGGGGAATCACTGAAGCTTTCTTT
TRBJ2-2,TRBD2,.,TRBV28,CASRTTGLVELFF,TGTGCCAGCAGAACCACGGGACTAGTGGAGCTGTTTTTT
TRBJ2-1,.,.,TRBV5-6,CASRFGRSSYNEQFF,TGTGCCTCCCGGTTTGGGCGAAGCTCCTACAATGAGCAGTTCTTC
TRBJ2-3,.,.,TRBV5-4,CASSLFGTDTQYF,TGTGCCAGCAGCTTGTTTGGCACAGATACGCAGTATTTT
TRBJ2-5,.,.,TRBV7-6,CATIWGGTETQYF,TGTGCCACTATATGGGGCGGGACGGAGACCCAGTACTTC
TRBJ2-5,.,.,TRBV6-6,CASSYSRQQETQYF,TGTGCCAGCAGTTACTCGCGACAGCAAGAGACCCAGTACTTC
TRBJ2-1,TRBD2,once,TRBV13,CASSLATRGNEQFF,TGTGCCAGCTCACTAGCGACCCGCGGCAATGAGCAGTTCTTC
TRBJ2-3,.,.,TRBV27,CASSTWTRLDITDTQYF,TGTGCCAGCAGTACCTGGACAAGACTGGATATCACAGATACGCAGTATTTT
TRBJ2-1,.,.,TRBV5-1,CASSEDSPNEQFF,TGCGCCAGCAGCGAGGACTCTCCCAATGAGCAGTTCTTC
TRBJ1-5,.,.,TRBV5-1,CASSLDNYSNQPQHF,TGCGCCAGCAGCTTGGATAACTATAGCAATCAGCCCCAGCATTTT
TRBJ1-1,TRBD1,.,TRBV19,CASSMARGVTEAFF,TGTGCCAGTAGTATGGCCAGGGGGGTCACTGAAGCTTTCTTT
TRBJ1-2,TRBD1,.,TRBV9,CASSVAVTGDYGYTF,TGTGCCAGCAGCGTAGCTGTTACAGGGGACTATGGCTACACCTTC
TRBJ1-2,.,.,TRBV6-6,CASRTDTANYGYTF,TGTGCCAGCAGGACGGACACTGCTAACTATGGCTACACCTTC
TRBJ2-7,TRBD1,.,TRBV18,CASSFGTGDYEQYF,TGTGCCAGCTCTTTCGGGACAGGGGACTACGAGCAGTACTTC
TRBJ1-3,.,.,TRBV6-1,CASSSATGNTIYF,TGTGCCAGCAGTTCGGCTACAGGAAACACCATATATTTT
TRBJ2-3,.,.,TRBV2,CASRPRQTDTQYF,TGTGCCAGCAGACCACGACAGACAGATACGCAGTATTTT